These 20 T cell receptor beta chains were sequenced from one sample in a study of PD-L1 blockade in urothelial cancer (dated by TCRdb to about 2017). The library was built by means of the immunoSEQ multiplex PCR assay. TCRdb obtained this table from immuneACCESS and retained in-frame rearrangements with V and J assigned. These tables miss some clones; where compared with another copy, unresolved V genes account for less than half of the shortfall, and the remainder is unexplained. Recorded for this sample are about 88,000 clones; more than 85% of them occurred a single time. 9.4% of the sample is held by the ten biggest clonotypes. Sequences were derived from PBMCs, sampled around atezolizumab (anti-PD-L1) treatment. All receptors derive from a man aged 55 to 70 with urothelial cancer.

This clone was recorded only once. The J gene is TRBJ2-5, the V gene TRBV7-9, with 8 bases aligning to TRBD2. V dropped 1 base and J dropped 4; count of bases not matched to a gene: 5. CDR3 size: 15 residues. The germline V gene has CDR1 SEHNR and CDR2 FQNEAQ (reference sequence). CDR3 sequence: CASSLVGLGGETQYF. CDR3 sequence (DNA): TGTGCCAGCAGCTTAGTGGGACTAGGGGGAGAGACCCAGTACTTC.

The chain is built from TRBV6-4 and TRBJ1-1, with D maybe TRBD1 (5 bases). V lost 2 bases and J 5 bases, leaving 21 bases between the germline ends. The CDR3 covers 17 residues. Germline loops: CDR1 MRHNA, CDR2 SNTAGT. The CDR3 DNA is TGTGCCAGCAGTGACCCGCGGGAGGGGAGAAGGGATACTGAAGCTTTCTTT. Translation: CASSDPREGRRDTEAFF.

The V call is TRBV7-3, the J call TRBJ2-3, with 13 bases lining up with TRBD2. This CDR3 comprises 15 residues. The V gene end was trimmed by 5 bases and the J gene end by 4 bases; junction bases not matched to a gene: 3. Germline values: CDR1 SGHTA, CDR2 FQGTGA. This chain's CDR3 is CASSPGLAGADTQYF. For the CDR3, the DNA is TGTGCCAGCAGCCCCGGACTAGCGGGGGCAGATACGCAGTATTTT.

In this sample, this clone turned up a few times. V and J are TRBV7-6 and TRBJ2-3, with 7 bases aligning to TRBD1. The length of the CDR3 is 15 residues. Germline CDR1 and CDR2: SGHVS and FNYEAQ. V trimming: 2 bases; J trimming: 1 base; junction bases outside the gene matches: 3. CDR3: CASSLKGAGTDTQYF. In DNA, the CDR3 is TGTGCCAGCAGCTTAAAGGGGGCTGGCACAGATACGCAGTATTTT.

The rearrangement uses TRBV12-5 and TRBJ2-1; 12 nucleotides align to TRBD2. Germline-derived CDR1 and CDR2 are LGHNT and FRNRAP. The V segment lost 5 bases and the J segment 8 bases; nucleotides outside the gene matches: 7. CDR3 size: 15 residues. The CDR3 protein is CASGPPSGGADEQFF. The CDR3 coding sequence is TGTGCTAGTGGTCCACCTAGCGGGGGGGCCGATGAGCAGTTCTTC.

The chain carries TRBV18 and TRBJ2-3; D gene uncertain. Germline V lookup: CDR1 KGHSH, CDR2 LQKENI. The CDR3 extends over 14 amino acids. The V gene lost 0 bases and the J gene lost 4 bases, with 8 bases spanning the gap. The CDR3 DNA reads TGTGCCAGCTCACCACCGTCCAGGCCAGATACGCAGTATTTT. This encodes CASSPPSRPDTQYF.

The chain has TRBV11-1 and TRBJ2-3, with 12 nucleotides matching TRBD2. The germline V gene has CDR1 SGHAT and CDR2 FQDESV (reference sequence). Trimming at V came to 2 bases and at J to 4 bases, leaving 1 base not matched to a gene. This CDR3 spans 15 amino acids. CDR3 nucleotides: TGTGCCAGCAGCTTACTAGCGGGAGGGGCAGATACGCAGTATTTT. This sequence encodes CASSLLAGGADTQYF.

This clone has more than one count but fewer than ten. The chain combines TRBV2 with TRBJ2-1; a possible D gene is TRBD2 (5 bases). The V end was cut by 8 bases, the J end by 8 bases, with 13 bases between. The CDR3 is 12 residues long. CDR1 is SNHLY, CDR2 FYNNEI, per germline. The CDR3 bases are TGTGCCAGCCGCTTCACGAGGGATGAGCAGTTCTTC. Translation gives CASRFTRDEQFF.

In this sample, this clone turned up once. The CDR3 DNA sequence: TGTGCCAGCGGGGGCAGGGGGTTCCAAGAGACCCAGTACTTC. Translated: CASGGRGFQETQYF. This chain joins TRBV7-2 and TRBJ2-5; 7 bases are shared with TRBD1. The V and J ends lost 8 bases and 1 base, in that order; junction bases with no gene match: 7. CDR3 length equals 14 residues. CDR1 is SGHTA, CDR2 FQGNSA, per germline. Full variable domain (rest looked up from reference TRBV7-2 and TRBJ2-5): GAGVSQSPSNKVTEKGKDVELRCDPISGHTALYWYRQSLGQGLEFLIYFQGNSAPDKSGLPSDRFSAERTGGSVSTLTIQRTQQEDSAVYLCASGGRGFQETQYFGPGTRLLVL.

This rearrangement joins TRBV6-4 to TRBJ2-2, with 8 bases that match TRBD1. The trim removed 6 bases at V and 4 bases at J, leaving 1 base unmatched. The CDR3 has 13 amino acids. CDR1 and CDR2 (germline): MRHNA, SNTAGT. CDR3 nucleotide sequence: TGTGCCAGCAGGACAGGGGCCACCGGGGAGCTGTTTTTT. This encodes CASRTGATGELFF.

This chain connects TRBV7-8 to TRBJ2-7; D is possibly TRBD1 (6 bases). V was clipped by 1 base and J by 2 bases, with 12 bases between them. The CDR3 is 15 residues long. Germline CDR1 is SGHVS and CDR2 is FQNEAQ. The CDR3 is CASSLGGSGAYEQYF. In nucleotides, the CDR3 is TGTGCCAGCAGCTTAGGGGGTTCAGGGGCCTACGAGCAGTACTTC.

V usage is TRBV2 and J usage is TRBJ2-5; 8 nucleotides match TRBD1. Unmatched junction bases numbered 11, after V lost 7 bases and J lost 4 bases. The CDR3 consists of 15 residues. Germline V gene data show CDR1 as SNHLY and CDR2 as FYNNEI. The CDR3 loop is CASNSLRQGPETQYF. CDR3 nucleotides: TGTGCCAGCAATAGTTTGAGACAGGGGCCAGAGACCCAGTACTTC.

V gene TRBV15 combines with J gene TRBJ1-5, with no clear D. The CDR3 runs 17 residues. Trimming took off 0 bases at V and 2 bases at J, with 14 bases between the two ends. Germline CDR1 is LNHNV and CDR2 is YYDKDF (reference sequence). CDR3 nucleotide sequence: TGTGCCACCAGCAGAGATTCGGGTAATCTTGGCAATCAGCCCCAGCATTTT. Translating gives CATSRDSGNLGNQPQHF.

The J gene is TRBJ1-3, the V gene TRBV6-1; no definite D call. The V gene lost 10 bases and the J gene lost 4 bases, with 14 bases spanning the gap. The CDR3 covers 13 residues. Germline loops: CDR1 MNHNS, CDR2 SASEGT. The CDR3 sequence is CATEMGSGNTIYF. CDR3 sequence (DNA): TGTGCCACGGAGATGGGTTCCGGAAACACCATATATTTT.

The V gene is TRBV7-2, the J gene TRBJ2-7, with TRBD2 matching over 7 bases. V gave up 6 bases and J gave up 6 bases; unmatched junction bases: 8. Looked up from germline, CDR1 is SGHTA and CDR2 is FQGNSA. The CDR3 is 13 amino acids. The CDR3 sequence: CASSFTSVGEQYF. The CDR3 DNA reads TGTGCCAGCAGTTTTACTAGCGTAGGCGAGCAGTACTTC. The entire variable domain, with the rest obtained from reference TRBV7-2 and TRBJ2-7, is as follows: GAGVSQSPSNKVTEKGKDVELRCDPISGHTALYWYRQSLGQGLEFLIYFQGNSAPDKSGLPSDRFSAERTGGSVSTLTIQRTQQEDSAVYLCASSFTSVGEQYFGPGTRLTVT.

The chain couples TRBV19 to TRBJ1-2; no clear D. Trimming cost V 4 bases and J 4 bases, with 7 bases left between them. Per the germline V gene, CDR1 is LNHDA and CDR2 is SQIVND (reference sequence). The CDR3 length is 12 residues. The CDR3 coding sequence is TGTGCCAGTAGTACGGAGTTCTATGGCTACACCTTC. Protein: CASSTEFYGYTF.

This sequence joins TRBV5-5 and TRBJ2-7, with D possibly being TRBD2 (5 bases). The CDR3 is 11 residues long. Germline V gene data show CDR1 as SGHKS and CDR2 as YYEKEE (reference sequence). Between the trimmed V and J ends, which lost 3 bases and 12 bases, there was a span of 13 bases. The CDR3 DNA reads as TGTGCCAGCAGCTACCTGGGAGTCTCGTACTTC. This translates into CASSYLGVSYF. Variable domain in full (rest from reference TRBV5-5 and TRBJ2-7): DAGVTQSPTHLIKTRGQQVTLRCSPISGHKSVSWYQQVLGQGPQFIFQYYEKEERGRGNFPDRFSARQFPNYSSELNVNALLLGDSALYLCASSYLGVSYFGPGTRLTVT.

The chain uses TRBV28 and TRBJ2-5, with a weak D call TRBD2 (7 bases). V lost 3 bases to trimming and J lost 4 bases, with 18 bases between them. The CDR3 extends over 16 amino acids. Germline assignment: CDR1 MDHEN and CDR2 SYDVKM. This CDR3 reads CASSLRDYGGLETQYF. CDR3 DNA sequence: TGTGCCAGCAGTTTGCGGGACTACGGGGGGCTAGAGACCCAGTACTTC.

CDR3 nucleotides: TGTGCCAGCAGCGCAGACAGGGGGGGTTTGTACTTC. It codes for CASSADRGGLYF. The chain couples TRBV9 to TRBJ2-7; 9 nucleotides align to TRBD1. The CDR3 sequence is 12 residues long. CDR1 and CDR2 from the germline V gene are SGDLS and YYNGEE. V was clipped by 3 bases and J by 12 bases; unmatched bases: 7.

This clone was recorded once. This chain connects TRBV5-1 to TRBJ2-7, with 8 bases identical to TRBD1. This CDR3 has 13 residues. V shed 4 bases, J shed 6 bases, and the junction held 6 bases outside the gene matches. Germline V gene lookup returns CDR1 SGHRS and CDR2 YFSETQ. The chain's CDR3 is CASSPDTGGEQYF. The CDR3 region has the DNA TGCGCCAGCAGCCCAGATACAGGGGGCGAGCAGTACTTC.